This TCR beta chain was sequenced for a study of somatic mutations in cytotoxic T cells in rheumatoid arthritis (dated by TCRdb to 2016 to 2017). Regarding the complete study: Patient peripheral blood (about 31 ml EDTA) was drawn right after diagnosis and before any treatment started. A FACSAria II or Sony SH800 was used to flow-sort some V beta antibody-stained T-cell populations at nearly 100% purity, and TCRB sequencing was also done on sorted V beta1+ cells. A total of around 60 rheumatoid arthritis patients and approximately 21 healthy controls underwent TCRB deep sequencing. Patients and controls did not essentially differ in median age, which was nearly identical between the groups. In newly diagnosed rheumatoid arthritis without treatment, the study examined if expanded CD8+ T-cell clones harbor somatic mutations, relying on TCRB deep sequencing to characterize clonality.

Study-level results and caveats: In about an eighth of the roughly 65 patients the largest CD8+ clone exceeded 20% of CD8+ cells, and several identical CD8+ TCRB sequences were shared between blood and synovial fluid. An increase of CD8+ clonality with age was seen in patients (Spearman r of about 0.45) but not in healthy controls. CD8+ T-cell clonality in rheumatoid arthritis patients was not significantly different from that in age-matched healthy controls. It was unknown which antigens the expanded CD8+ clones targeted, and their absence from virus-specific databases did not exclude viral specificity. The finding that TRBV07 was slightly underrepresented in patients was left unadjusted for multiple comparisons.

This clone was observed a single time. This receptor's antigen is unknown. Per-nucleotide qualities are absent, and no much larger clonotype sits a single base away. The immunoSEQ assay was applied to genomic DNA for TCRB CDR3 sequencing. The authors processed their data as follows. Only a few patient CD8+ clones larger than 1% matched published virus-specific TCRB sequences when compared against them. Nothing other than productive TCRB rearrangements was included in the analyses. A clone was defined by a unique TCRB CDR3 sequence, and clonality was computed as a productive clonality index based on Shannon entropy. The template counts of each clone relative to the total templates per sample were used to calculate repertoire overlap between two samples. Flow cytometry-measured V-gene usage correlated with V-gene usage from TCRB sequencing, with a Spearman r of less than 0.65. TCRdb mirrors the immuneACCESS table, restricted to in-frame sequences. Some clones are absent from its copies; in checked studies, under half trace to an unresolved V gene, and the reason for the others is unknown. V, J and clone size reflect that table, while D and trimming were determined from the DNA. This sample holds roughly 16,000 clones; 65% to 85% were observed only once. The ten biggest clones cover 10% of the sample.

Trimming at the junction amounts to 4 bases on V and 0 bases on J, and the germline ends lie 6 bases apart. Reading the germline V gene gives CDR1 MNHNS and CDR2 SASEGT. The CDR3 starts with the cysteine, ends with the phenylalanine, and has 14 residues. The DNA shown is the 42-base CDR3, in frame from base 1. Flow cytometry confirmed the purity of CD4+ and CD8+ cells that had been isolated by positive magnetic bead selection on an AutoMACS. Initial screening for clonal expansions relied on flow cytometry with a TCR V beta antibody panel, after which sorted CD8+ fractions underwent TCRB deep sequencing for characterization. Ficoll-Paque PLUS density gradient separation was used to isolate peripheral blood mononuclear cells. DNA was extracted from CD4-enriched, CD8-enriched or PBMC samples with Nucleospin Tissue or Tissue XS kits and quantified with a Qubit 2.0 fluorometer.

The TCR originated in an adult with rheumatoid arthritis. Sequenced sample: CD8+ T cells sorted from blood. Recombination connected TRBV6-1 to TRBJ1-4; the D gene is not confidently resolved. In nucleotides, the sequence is TGTGCCAGCAGTGTAATTGCAACTAATGAAAAACTGTTTTTT. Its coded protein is CASSVIATNEKLFF.